The 13 T cell receptor beta chains below were found in one sample sequenced in a study of CXCR3-negative and CXCR3-positive naive CD8 T cells. TRB cDNA was prepared as libraries by UMI-labeled 5' RACE. TCRdb processed the 5' RACE reads again and assigns one entry to each CDR3 protein, with no DNA. The sample has over 100,000 distinct CDR3 sequences. The sequenced sample was naive CXCR3- CD8+ T cells from blood. Described subset: CD45RO-CCR7+CD27+CD95- naive CD8+ T cells lacking CXCR3 (TNR3-). The receptors here all came from a human donor in good health. Some clones in this sample may be carry-over from other donors' samples.

The rearrangement joins TRBV7-9 to TRBJ2-3. The CDR3 consists of 14 residues. Germline lookup yields CDR1 SEHNR and CDR2 FQNEAQ (reference sequence). CDR3 in amino acids: CASSRGASTDTQYF.

This chain uses TRBV6-5 with TRBJ2-2; TCRdb designates TRBD2, a call that cannot be tested without DNA. Germline assignment: CDR1 MNHEY and CDR2 SVGAGI. The CDR3 length is 19 residues. The CDR3 is CASSYSGLAGGRSTGELFF.

The chain employs TRBV11-2 and TRBJ1-2. Germline CDR1 is SGHAT and CDR2 is FQNNGV. This CDR3 spans 15 amino acids. Here the CDR3 reads CASSNMRPTADGYTF.

This chain uses TRBV20-1 with TRBJ1-4. In germline, CDR1 is DFQATT, CDR2 SNEGSKA (reference sequence). The CDR3 extends over 13 amino acids. The CDR3 loop reads CSARDGRYRKLFF.

The chain recombines TRBV2 with TRBJ2-1; TCRdb returns TRBD1, unconfirmable since there is no DNA. This CDR3 comprises 18 residues. CDR1 and CDR2 from the germline V gene are SNHLY and FYNNEI. This CDR3 reads CASSALSPTDRGGPIQFF.

The V gene is TRBV6-6, the J gene TRBJ2-3; the D call of TRBD1 rests on TCRdb alone, since no DNA is present to check it. The germline V gene encodes CDR1 MNHNY and CDR2 SVGAGI (reference sequence). This CDR3 region has 15 residues. The CDR3 here is CASTIRTPRGDTQYF.

The chain is built from TRBV2 and TRBJ2-7. This CDR3 region has 13 residues. Germline V gene sequence: CDR1 SNHLY, CDR2 FYNNEI. CDR3: CASSDRVTYEQYF.

The chain's CDR3 is CASSQDRSDRLYEQYF. The chain couples TRBV3-1 to TRBJ2-7; there is no DNA to check the TCRdb D call of TRBD1. The CDR3 sequence is 16 residues long. In germline, CDR1 is LGHDT, CDR2 YNNKEL (reference sequence).

V usage is TRBV5-1 and J usage is TRBJ2-1; TCRdb selects TRBD2, and the lack of DNA leaves this call unchecked. The germline CDR1 and CDR2 sequences are SGHRS and YFSETQ. This CDR3 is built from 16 residues. CDR3 sequence reads: CASSVQTSVFWNEQFF.

This chain links TRBV4-1 with TRBJ2-7; TCRdb proposes TRBD1, but this gene call is untestable without DNA. Germline assignment: CDR1 MGHRA and CDR2 YSYEKL. The CDR3 is 13 amino acids. The CDR3 is CASGDLMGYEQYF.

V and J are TRBV28 and TRBJ2-7; as DNA is missing, the TRBD2 call by TCRdb cannot be tested. The CDR3 is 13 residues long. The germline V gene has CDR1 MDHEN and CDR2 SYDVKM. The CDR3 loop reads CASSKGLAGEQYF.

The CDR3: CASSLAVSTGLHF. The gene calls are TRBV12-3 or TRBV12-4 and TRBJ1-6; TCRdb's assignment of TRBD1 cannot be checked, as there is no DNA. The CDR3 has 13 amino acids.

The CDR3: CASSPREGAPTGELFF. The chain uses TRBV5-1 and TRBJ2-2; lacking DNA, the TRBD1 call made by TCRdb goes unchecked. The CDR3 covers 16 residues. Germline V gene sequence: CDR1 SGHRS, CDR2 YFSETQ.